The T cell receptor (beta chain) described here comes from a study of blood T cell repertoires in COVID-19. Turning to the study itself: Some COVID-19 samples were acute and others convalescent; all came from the United States, Italy and Spain.

Authors' data handling: Estimation of nucleated cell counts relied on the amplification of reference gene primers. Profiling relied on immunoSEQ multiplex PCR, and the TCRdb table lists in-frame clones only, not all of them. V, J and clone size derive from that table, while D and trimming were established from the DNA sequence. The sample has about 75,000 clones, just over 85% seen once. Trimming stripped 2 bases from V and 5 bases from J, with 9 bases between. Germline V lookup: CDR1 LGHDT, CDR2 YNNKEL (reference sequence). This CDR3 comprises 13 residues. The TCR comes from a human donor in a cohort sampled during active COVID-19. Sequencing input: peripheral blood. V usage is TRBV3-1 (or the pseudogene TRBV3-2) and J usage is TRBJ2-5, with D perhaps matching TRBD2 (5 bases). The CDR3 loop reads CASSQNRGETQYF. CDR3 bases: TGTGCCAGCAGCCAAAATCGAGGGGAGACCCAGTACTTC.